This passage covers 20 T cell receptor beta chains from one sample sequenced in a study of blood T cell repertoires in COVID-19. Measured with immunoSEQ multiplex PCR; TCRdb has only the in-frame clones, and not every one. The sample carries under 250,000 clones, approximately 89% recorded once. The sample was peripheral blood. Every receptor here comes from a woman between 40 and 55 years old with acute or convalescent COVID-19.

The rearrangement uses TRBV7-2 and TRBJ2-5; D is undetermined. CDR1 and CDR2 (germline): SGHTA, FQGNSA. V was clipped by 1 base and J by 1 base, with 7 bases between them. There are 14 residues in the CDR3. The CDR3 spells CASSLVHSQETQYF. CDR3 DNA: TGTGCCAGCAGCTTAGTACACAGCCAAGAGACCCAGTACTTC. The full variable domain, rest sourced from reference TRBV7-2 and TRBJ2-5, is GAGVSQSPSNKVTEKGKDVELRCDPISGHTALYWYRQSLGQGLEFLIYFQGNSAPDKSGLPSDRFSAERTGGSVSTLTIQRTQQEDSAVYLCASSLVHSQETQYFGPGTRLLVL.

J is TRBJ1-1 and V is TRBV28; tentative D call: TRBD1 (5 bases). The CDR3 sequence is 15 residues long. CDR1 MDHEN and CDR2 SYDVKM come from the germline V gene. The V end was cut by 4 bases, the J end by 6 bases, with 18 bases between. CDR3 nucleotides: TGTGCCAGCAGTTCATGGGGCATGGTCTCTGCTGAAGCTTTCTTT. It specifies CASSSWGMVSAEAFF.

The chain couples TRBV7-2 to TRBJ1-4; D is possibly TRBD1 (6 bases). The CDR3 totals 16 residues. V was clipped by 2 bases and J by 4 bases, with 14 bases between them. The V gene's germline CDR1 is SGHTA and CDR2 FQGNSA. The CDR3 region is CASSLTQGMRNEKLFF. DNA of the CDR3: TGTGCCAGCAGCTTAACCCAGGGGATGCGTAATGAAAAACTGTTTTTT.

This clone showed up just once. The rearrangement uses TRBV9 and TRBJ1-4, with 10 bases that match TRBD1. The CDR3 spans 18 residues. Trimming took 1 base from V and 7 from J; bases not matched to a gene: 13. Germline V lookup: CDR1 SGDLS, CDR2 YYNGEE. The CDR3 coding sequence is TGTGCCAGCAGCGTATCAGGGACAGGGGCCCTTAAGAGTGAAAAACTGTTTTTT. It codes for CASSVSGTGALKSEKLFF.

This clone has just a few counts. The rearrangement uses TRBV27 and TRBJ2-7; tentative D call: TRBD2 (6 bases). The CDR3 is 17 amino acids. Trimming removed 5 bases from V and 5 bases from J, with 25 bases in between. CDR1 is MNHEY, CDR2 SMNVEV, per germline (reference sequence). The CDR3 sequence: CASSPYSPGRAGNEQYV. As DNA, the CDR3 is TGTGCCAGCAGTCCCTACTCCCCGGGTCGGGCGGGGAACGAGCAGTACGTC.

The V call is TRBV25-1, the J call TRBJ2-3; 7 bases are shared with TRBD2. J was trimmed by 1 base and V by 4 bases; bases with no gene match: 8. The CDR3 has 16 amino acids. Germline lookup yields CDR1 MGHDK and CDR2 SYGVNS. In nucleotides, the CDR3 is TGTGCCAGCAGTGCGTCAGCGGGGCCGGGCACAGATACGCAGTATTTT. The encoded protein is CASSASAGPGTDTQYF.

The J gene is TRBJ2-2, the V gene TRBV2, with a tentative D call TRBD1 (5 bases). The V gene lost 6 bases and the J gene lost 4 bases, with 15 bases spanning the gap. Germline-derived CDR1 and CDR2 are SNHLY and FYNNEI. This CDR3 contains 15 residues. In DNA, the CDR3 is TGTGCCAGCAGCCTCCTAGGGGCGCGCACCGGGGAGCTGTTTTTT. Its protein product is CASSLLGARTGELFF.

The chain has TRBV6-5 and TRBJ1-1; D is ambiguous. Germline CDR1 reads MNHEY; CDR2 reads SVGAGI. V lost 8 bases and J lost 0, with 10 bases in between. The CDR3 length is 13 residues. This chain's CDR3 is CASRASMNTEAFF. In nucleotides, the CDR3 is TGTGCCAGCCGAGCGTCCATGAACACTGAAGCTTTCTTT.

The gene calls are TRBV12-5 and TRBJ1-2, with D possibly matching TRBD1 (5 bases). CDR1 and CDR2 from the germline V gene are LGHNT and FRNRAP. The V end was cut by 3 bases, the J end by 6 bases, with 14 bases between. The CDR3 loop spans 14 amino acids. This CDR3 is CASGFGQGVDGYTF. The CDR3 DNA is TGTGCTAGTGGTTTCGGGCAGGGCGTGGATGGCTACACCTTC. The whole variable domain, filled in from reference TRBV12-5 and TRBJ1-2, reads DARVTQTPRHKVTEMGQEVTMRCQPILGHNTVFWYRQTMMQGLELLAYFRNRAPLDDSGMPKDRFSAEMPDATLATLKIQPSEPRDSAVYFCASGFGQGVDGYTFGSGTRLTVV.

The rearrangement links TRBV2 to TRBJ1-2; no firm D call. The CDR3 runs to 11 residues. V was trimmed by 7 bases and J by 2 bases, leaving 5 bases between them. CDR1 is SNHLY and CDR2 is FYNNEI in the germline V gene. The CDR3 is CASTGNYGYTF. DNA for the CDR3: TGTGCCAGCACCGGGAACTATGGCTACACCTTC.

This clone turned up a few times. This chain links TRBV18 with TRBJ1-5, with D perhaps matching TRBD1 (6 bases). Looked up from germline, CDR1 is KGHSH and CDR2 is LQKENI. Trimming removed 5 bases at V and 2 bases at J, with 19 bases between. This CDR3 has 17 amino acids. The CDR3 DNA reads TGTGCCAGCTCATCAAGGGGGGGGGATCATGGCAATCAGCCCCAGCATTTT. The encoded protein is CASSSRGGDHGNQPQHF.

This sequence joins TRBV10-2 and TRBJ1-1; D gene unclear. Germline assignment: CDR1 WSHSY and CDR2 SAAADI. The CDR3 spans 15 residues. The V and J ends lost 3 bases and 1 base respectively, with 12 bases between them. CDR3 coding DNA: TGCGCCAGCAGTGAAAATTGGCAGCGGAACACTGAAGCTTTCTTT. Its translation is CASSENWQRNTEAFF.

The chain has TRBV4-1 and TRBJ1-6; weak D call: TRBD1 (5 bases). V was cut by 6 bases and J by 6 bases, with 15 bases left in between. The CDR3 is 15 residues long. Germline assignment: CDR1 MGHRA and CDR2 YSYEKL. CDR3 DNA sequence: TGCGCCAGCAGACCTACTTGGAGGGGTAATTCACCCCTCCACTTT. Protein sequence: CASRPTWRGNSPLHF.

This rearrangement joins TRBV7-2 to TRBJ1-1; D unresolved. Looked up from germline, CDR1 is SGHTA and CDR2 is FQGNSA. The CDR3 runs 13 residues. V was trimmed by 6 bases and J by 0 bases, leaving 8 bases between them. This chain's CDR3 is CASRVELNTEAFF. DNA of the CDR3: TGTGCCAGCAGAGTAGAATTGAACACTGAAGCTTTCTTT.

V and J are TRBV5-1 and TRBJ2-5, with 7 bases identical to TRBD1. Germline V gene data show CDR1 as SGHRS and CDR2 as YFSETQ. The trim removed 4 bases at V and 1 base at J, leaving 4 bases unmatched. This CDR3 is 14 amino acids long. The CDR3 DNA reads TGCGCCAGCAGCCAAGGGACAGCCCAAGAGACCCAGTACTTC. This gives the protein CASSQGTAQETQYF. Full variable domain (remainder filled in from reference TRBV5-1 and TRBJ2-5): KAGVTQTPRYLIKTRGQQVTLSCSPISGHRSVSWYQQTPGQGLQFLFEYFSETQRNKGNFPGRFSGRQFSNSRSEMNVSTLELGDSALYLCASSQGTAQETQYFGPGTRLLVL.

With regard to this clone: The sample holds other DNA sequences that translate to the same CDR3. The chain joins TRBV12-3 or TRBV12-4 to TRBJ1-2; 7 bases fit TRBD1. The CDR3 covers 13 residues. V gave up 6 bases and J gave up 4 bases; unmatched junction bases: 5. Here the CDR3 DNA reads TGTGCCAGCAGCCCCGGGACAGCCTATGGCTACACCTTC. Its translation: CASSPGTAYGYTF.

The DNA for the CDR3 is TGTGCCAGTAGCGCCGGACATTTGAACACTGAAGCTTTCTTT. It yields the protein CASSAGHLNTEAFF. The chain combines TRBV19 with TRBJ1-1; a possible D gene is TRBD1 (5 bases). There are 14 residues in the CDR3. From germline, CDR1 is LNHDA and CDR2 SQIVND (reference sequence). Trimming removed 6 bases at V and 0 bases at J, with 11 bases between.

V is TRBV5-1 and J is TRBJ2-6, with D perhaps matching TRBD2 (5 bases). This CDR3 is built from 16 residues. Germline V gene lookup returns CDR1 SGHRS and CDR2 YFSETQ. The ends were cut back, 2 bases at V and 0 bases at J, with 9 bases in the middle. The CDR3 reads CASSFGDGSGANVLTF. For the CDR3, the DNA is TGCGCCAGCAGCTTCGGGGATGGCTCTGGGGCCAACGTCCTGACTTTC. Based on the CDR3 plus reference TRBV5-1 and TRBJ2-6, the full variable domain is KAGVTQTPRYLIKTRGQQVTLSCSPISGHRSVSWYQQTPGQGLQFLFEYFSETQRNKGNFPGRFSGRQFSNSRSEMNVSTLELGDSALYLCASSFGDGSGANVLTFGAGSRLTVL.

This clone was seen a single time. The CDR3 region has the DNA TGTGCCAGCAGTGGGGACAGGTATGGCTACACCTTC. It is translated as CASSGDRYGYTF. The chain employs TRBV2 and TRBJ1-2, with 8 bases matching TRBD1. Germline-derived CDR1 and CDR2 are SNHLY and FYNNEI. The J segment lost 5 bases and the V segment lost 4 bases, leaving 0 bases of the junction unmatched. This CDR3 is built from 12 residues.

The genes are TRBV5-6 and TRBJ1-5; 8 nucleotides agree with TRBD1. Germline lookup yields CDR1 SGHDT and CDR2 YYEEEE. J gave up 3 bases and V 5 bases, and 7 bases lay outside the gene matches. This CDR3 has 15 amino acids. CDR3 protein: CASRKRGQDNQPQHF. The CDR3, as DNA: TGTGCCAGCAGAAAACGGGGACAGGACAATCAGCCCCAGCATTTT.